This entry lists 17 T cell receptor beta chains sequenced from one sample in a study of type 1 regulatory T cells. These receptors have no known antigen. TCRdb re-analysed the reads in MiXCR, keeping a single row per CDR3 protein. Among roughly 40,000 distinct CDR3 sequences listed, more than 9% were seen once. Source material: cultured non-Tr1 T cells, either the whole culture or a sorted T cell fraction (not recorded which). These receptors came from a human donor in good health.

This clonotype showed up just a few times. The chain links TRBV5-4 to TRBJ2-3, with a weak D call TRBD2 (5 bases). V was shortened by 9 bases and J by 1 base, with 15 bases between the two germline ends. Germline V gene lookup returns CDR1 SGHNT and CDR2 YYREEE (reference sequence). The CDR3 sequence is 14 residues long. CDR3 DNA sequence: TGTGCCACCAACGGCCGGGGAGGCACAGATACGCAGTATTTT. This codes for CATNGRGGTDTQYF. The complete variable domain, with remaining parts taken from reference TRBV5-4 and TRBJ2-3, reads ETGVTQSPTHLIKTRGQQVTLRCSSQSGHNTVSWYQQALGQGPQFIFQYYREEENGRGNFPPRFSGLQFPNYSSELNVNALELDDSALYLCATNGRGGTDTQYFGPGTRLTVL.

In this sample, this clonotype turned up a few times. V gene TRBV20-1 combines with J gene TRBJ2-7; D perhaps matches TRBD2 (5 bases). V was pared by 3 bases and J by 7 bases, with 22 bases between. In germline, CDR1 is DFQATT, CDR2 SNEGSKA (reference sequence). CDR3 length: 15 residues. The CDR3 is CSASSGGPRSGEQYF. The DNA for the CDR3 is TGCAGTGCTAGTTCTGGCGGACCCCGATCGGGGGAGCAGTACTTC.

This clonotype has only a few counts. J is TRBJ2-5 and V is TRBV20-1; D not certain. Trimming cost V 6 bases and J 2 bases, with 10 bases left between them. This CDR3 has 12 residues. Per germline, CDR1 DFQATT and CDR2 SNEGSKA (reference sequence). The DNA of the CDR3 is TGCAGTGCCCCCCGGAGTCAAGAGACCCAGTACTTC. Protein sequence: CSAPRSQETQYF.

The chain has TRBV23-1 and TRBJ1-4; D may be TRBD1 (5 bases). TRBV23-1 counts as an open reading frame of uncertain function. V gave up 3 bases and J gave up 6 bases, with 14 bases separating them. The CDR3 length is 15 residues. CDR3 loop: CASSHGRARYEKLFF. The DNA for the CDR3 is TGCGCCAGCAGTCATGGCAGGGCAAGATATGAAAAACTGTTTTTT.

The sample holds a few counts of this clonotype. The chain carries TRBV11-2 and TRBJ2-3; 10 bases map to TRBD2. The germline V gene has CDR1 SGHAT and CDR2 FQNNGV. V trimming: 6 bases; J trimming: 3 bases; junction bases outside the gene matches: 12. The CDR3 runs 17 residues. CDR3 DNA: TGTGCCAGCAGACGAGGTCAGCTAGCGGGAGAGACAGATACGCAGTATTTT. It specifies CASRRGQLAGETDTQYF.

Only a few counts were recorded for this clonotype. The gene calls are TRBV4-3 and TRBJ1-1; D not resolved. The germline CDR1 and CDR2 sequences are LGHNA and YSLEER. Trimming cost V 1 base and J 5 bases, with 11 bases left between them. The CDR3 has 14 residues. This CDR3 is CASSQAEGGTEAFF. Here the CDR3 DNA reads TGCGCCAGCAGCCAAGCTGAAGGCGGAACTGAAGCTTTCTTT.

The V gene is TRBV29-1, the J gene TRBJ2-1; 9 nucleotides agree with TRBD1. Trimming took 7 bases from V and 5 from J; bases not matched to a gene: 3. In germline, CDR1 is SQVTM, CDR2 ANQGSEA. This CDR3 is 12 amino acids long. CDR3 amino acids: CSGRDRDNEQFF. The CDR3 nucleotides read TGCAGCGGCCGGGACAGGGACAATGAGCAGTTCTTC.

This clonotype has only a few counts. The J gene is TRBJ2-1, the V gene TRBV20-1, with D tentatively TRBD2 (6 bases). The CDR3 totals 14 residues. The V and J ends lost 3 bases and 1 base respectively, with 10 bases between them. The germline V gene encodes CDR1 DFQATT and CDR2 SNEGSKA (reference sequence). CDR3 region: CSASREASYNEQFF. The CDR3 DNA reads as TGCAGTGCTAGTAGGGAGGCTTCCTACAATGAGCAGTTCTTC.

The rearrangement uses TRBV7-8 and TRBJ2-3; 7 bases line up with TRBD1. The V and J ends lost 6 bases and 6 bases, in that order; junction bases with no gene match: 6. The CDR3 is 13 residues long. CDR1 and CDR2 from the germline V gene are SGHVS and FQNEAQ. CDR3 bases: TGTGCCAGCAGGCGACAGGGATGGGATACGCAGTATTTT. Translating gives CASRRQGWDTQYF.

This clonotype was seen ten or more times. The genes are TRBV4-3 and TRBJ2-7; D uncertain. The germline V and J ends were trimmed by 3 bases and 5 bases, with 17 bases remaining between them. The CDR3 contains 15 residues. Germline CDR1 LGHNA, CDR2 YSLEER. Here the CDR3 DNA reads TGCGCCAGCAGCCAGGCGACCGGGCTCCAAAACGAGCAGTACTTC. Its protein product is CASSQATGLQNEQYF.

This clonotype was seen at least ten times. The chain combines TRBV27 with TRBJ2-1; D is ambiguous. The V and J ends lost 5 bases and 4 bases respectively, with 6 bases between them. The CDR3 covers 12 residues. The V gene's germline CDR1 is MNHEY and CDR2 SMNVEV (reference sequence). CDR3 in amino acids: CASSRLYNEQFF. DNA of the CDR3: TGTGCCAGCAGTCGACTTTACAATGAGCAGTTCTTC.

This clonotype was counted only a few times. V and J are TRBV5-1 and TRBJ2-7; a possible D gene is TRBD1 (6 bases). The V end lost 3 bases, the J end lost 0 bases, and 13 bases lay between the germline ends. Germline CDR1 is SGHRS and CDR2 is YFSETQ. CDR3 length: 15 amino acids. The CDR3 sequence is CASSSSTGISYEQYF. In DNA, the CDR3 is TGCGCCAGCAGCTCGTCGACAGGAATCTCCTACGAGCAGTACTTC.

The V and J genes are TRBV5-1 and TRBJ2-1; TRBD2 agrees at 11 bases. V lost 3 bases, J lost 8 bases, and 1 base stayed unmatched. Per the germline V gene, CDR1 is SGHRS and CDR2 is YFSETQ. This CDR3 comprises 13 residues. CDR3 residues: CASSSGLADEQFF. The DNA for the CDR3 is TGCGCCAGCAGCTCGGGACTAGCGGATGAGCAGTTCTTC.

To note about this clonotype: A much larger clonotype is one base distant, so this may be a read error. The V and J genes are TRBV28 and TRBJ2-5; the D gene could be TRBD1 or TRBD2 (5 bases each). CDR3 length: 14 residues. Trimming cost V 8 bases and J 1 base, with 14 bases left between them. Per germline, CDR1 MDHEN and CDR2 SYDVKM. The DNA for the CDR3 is TGTGCCAGCGGCATCCGGGACGGCCAAGAGACCCAGTACTTC. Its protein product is CASGIRDGQETQYF.

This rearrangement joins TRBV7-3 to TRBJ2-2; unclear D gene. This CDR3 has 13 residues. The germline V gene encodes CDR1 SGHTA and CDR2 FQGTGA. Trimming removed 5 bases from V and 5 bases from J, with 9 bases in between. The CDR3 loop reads CASSQGVTGELFF. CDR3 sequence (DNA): TGTGCCAGCAGCCAAGGAGTAACCGGGGAGCTGTTTTTT.

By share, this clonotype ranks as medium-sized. CDR3 DNA: TGTGCCAGCAGTTACAAAGGAGAGACCCAGTACTTC. Protein sequence: CASSYKGETQYF. The V call is TRBV6-5, the J call TRBJ2-5; no firm D call. The CDR3 consists of 12 residues. Trimming removed 2 bases at V and 4 bases at J, with 5 bases between. Germline V CDR1 and CDR2: MNHEY, SVGAGI.

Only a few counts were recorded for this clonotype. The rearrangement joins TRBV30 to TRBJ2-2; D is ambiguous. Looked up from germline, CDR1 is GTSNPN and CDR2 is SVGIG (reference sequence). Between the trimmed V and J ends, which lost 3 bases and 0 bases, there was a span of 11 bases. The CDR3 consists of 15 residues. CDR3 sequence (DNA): TGTGCCTGGAGCGTCGGACCCGCGAACACCGGGGAGCTGTTTTTT. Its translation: CAWSVGPANTGELFF.